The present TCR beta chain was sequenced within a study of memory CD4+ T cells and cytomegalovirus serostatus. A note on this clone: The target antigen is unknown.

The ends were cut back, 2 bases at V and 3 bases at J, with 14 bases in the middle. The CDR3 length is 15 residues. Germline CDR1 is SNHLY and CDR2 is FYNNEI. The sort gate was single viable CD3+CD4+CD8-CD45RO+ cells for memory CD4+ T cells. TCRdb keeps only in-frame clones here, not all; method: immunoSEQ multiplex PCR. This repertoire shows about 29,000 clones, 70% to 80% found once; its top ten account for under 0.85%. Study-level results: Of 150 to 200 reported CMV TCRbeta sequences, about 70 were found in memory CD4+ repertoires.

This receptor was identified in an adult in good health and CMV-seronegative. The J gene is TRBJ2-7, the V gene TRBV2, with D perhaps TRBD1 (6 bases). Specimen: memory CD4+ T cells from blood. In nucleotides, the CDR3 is TGTGCCAGCAGTGAAAACGGGACACCTTTCTACGAGCAGTACTTC. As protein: CASSENGTPFYEQYF.